Reported below is one T cell receptor beta chain. An input of about 0.45 to 1 ug of RNA was subjected to reverse transcription using random hexamers. An immunoSEQ multiplex PCR generated amplified TCR beta CDR3 products spanning 54 Vbeta and 13 Jbeta. MiXCR, applied by TCRdb to the immunoSEQ multiplex PCR reads, yields one record per CDR3 protein. The table has some 120,000 distinct CDR3 sequences, 94% seen once; the top ten hold approximately 0.1%. This specimen belongs to a study of CD8 T cells in Susac syndrome. Negative isolation yielded the CD8+ and CD4+ T cells, while FACS enriched the TEMRA cells. The CDR3 has 13 amino acids. CDR1 is GTSNPN, CDR2 SVGIG, per germline (reference sequence). V lost 4 bases, J lost 3 bases, and 12 bases lay in between.

The sequence came from a human donor in good health. The chain links TRBV30 to TRBJ1-1, with D maybe TRBD1 (6 bases). What was sequenced was CD4+ T cells from PBMCs. CDR3 in amino acids: CAWTNAGDTEAFF. The DNA for the CDR3 is TGTGCCTGGACGAACGCAGGGGACACTGAAGCTTTCTTT.